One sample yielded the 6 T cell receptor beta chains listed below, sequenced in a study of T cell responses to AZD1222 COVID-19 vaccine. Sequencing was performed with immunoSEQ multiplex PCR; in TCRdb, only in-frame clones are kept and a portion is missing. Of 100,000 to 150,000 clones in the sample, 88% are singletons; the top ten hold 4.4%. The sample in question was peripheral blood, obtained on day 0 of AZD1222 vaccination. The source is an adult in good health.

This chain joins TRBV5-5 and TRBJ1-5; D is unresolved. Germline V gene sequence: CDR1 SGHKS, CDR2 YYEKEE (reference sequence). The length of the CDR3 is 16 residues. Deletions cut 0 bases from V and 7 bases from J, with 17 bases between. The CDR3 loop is CASSLGYGGQRQPQHF. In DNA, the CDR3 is TGTGCCAGCAGCTTGGGGTATGGTGGTCAGAGACAGCCCCAGCATTTT.

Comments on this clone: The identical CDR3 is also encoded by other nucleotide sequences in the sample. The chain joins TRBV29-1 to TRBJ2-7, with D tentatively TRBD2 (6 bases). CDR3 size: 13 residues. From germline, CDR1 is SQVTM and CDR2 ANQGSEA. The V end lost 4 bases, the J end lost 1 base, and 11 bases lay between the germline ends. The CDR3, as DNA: TGCAGCGTTGTTGCGGGGCCTTCCTACGAGCAGTACTTC. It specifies CSVVAGPSYEQYF.

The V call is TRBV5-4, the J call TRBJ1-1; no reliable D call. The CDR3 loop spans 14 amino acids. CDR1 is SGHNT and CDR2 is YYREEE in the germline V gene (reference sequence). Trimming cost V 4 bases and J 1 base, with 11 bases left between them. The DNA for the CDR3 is TGTGCCAGCAGCCCCCGGACTGGGAACACTGAAGCTTTCTTT. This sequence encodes CASSPRTGNTEAFF. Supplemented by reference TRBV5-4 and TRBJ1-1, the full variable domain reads ETGVTQSPTHLIKTRGQQVTLRCSSQSGHNTVSWYQQALGQGPQFIFQYYREEENGRGNFPPRFSGLQFPNYSSELNVNALELDDSALYLCASSPRTGNTEAFFGQGTRLTVV.

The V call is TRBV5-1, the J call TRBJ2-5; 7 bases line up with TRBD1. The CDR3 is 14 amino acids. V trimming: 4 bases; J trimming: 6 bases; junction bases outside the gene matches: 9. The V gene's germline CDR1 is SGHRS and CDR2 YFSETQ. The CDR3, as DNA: TGCGCCAGCAGCCAGGAACAGGGGAAGCAGACCCAGTACTTC. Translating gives CASSQEQGKQTQYF. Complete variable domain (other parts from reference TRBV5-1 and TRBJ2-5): KAGVTQTPRYLIKTRGQQVTLSCSPISGHRSVSWYQQTPGQGLQFLFEYFSETQRNKGNFPGRFSGRQFSNSRSEMNVSTLELGDSALYLCASSQEQGKQTQYFGPGTRLLVL.

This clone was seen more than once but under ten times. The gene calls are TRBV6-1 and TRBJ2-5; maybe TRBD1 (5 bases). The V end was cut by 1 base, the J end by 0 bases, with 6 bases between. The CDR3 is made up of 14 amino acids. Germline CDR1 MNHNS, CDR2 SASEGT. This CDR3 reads CASSEGRDQETQYF. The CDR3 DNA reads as TGTGCCAGCAGTGAAGGCAGGGACCAAGAGACCCAGTACTTC.

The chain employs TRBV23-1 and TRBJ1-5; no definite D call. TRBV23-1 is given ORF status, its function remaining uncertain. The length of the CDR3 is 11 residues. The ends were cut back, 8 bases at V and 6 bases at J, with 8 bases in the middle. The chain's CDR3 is CASVVGQPQHF. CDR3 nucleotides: TGCGCCAGCGTCGTAGGTCAGCCCCAGCATTTT.